This T cell receptor beta chain was recorded in a study of healthy donors' naive CD4 and CD8 T cells. At the level of the study: Donors came from three age groups: 20-25, 40-50 and 60-70 years. Broader study findings: Bulk sequencing left alpha and beta chains unpaired.

TCR libraries were built from 400 to 650 ng of total RNA by linear amplification. Each CDR3 protein is one row after TCRdb ran MiXCR on the reads. The sample has some 190,000 distinct CDR3 sequences, around 70% seen once; the top ten hold less than 2.5%. The CDR3 loop spans 15 amino acids. Looked up from germline, CDR1 is LNHDA and CDR2 is SQIVND (reference sequence). Trimming left V 2 bases short and J 5 bases short, with 15 bases between. For this clonotype: Its cognate antigen is unknown.

The receptor was isolated from a pool of human donors in good health; the sample pools cells from several healthy donors. Sequenced sample: naive CD4+ and CD8+ T cells sorted from blood, pooled from several donors. The genes are TRBV19 and TRBJ1-1; D uncertain. CDR3 region: CASSIRFQEGTEAFF. The CDR3 DNA reads TGTGCCAGTAGTATAAGGTTCCAGGAGGGAACTGAAGCTTTCTTT.